Sequencing of this T cell receptor (beta chain) was carried out in a study of blood T cell repertoires in COVID-19. Study context: Donors in the United States, Italy and Spain gave samples during acute or convalescent COVID-19. Nucleic acid was either cDNA or gDNA, and it came from T cells, B-cell-depleted T cells, or PBMCs.

In the original workflow: Amplification with reference gene primers provided the estimates of nucleated cell counts. Assay: immunoSEQ multiplex PCR; the TCRdb copy retains only in-frame clones and omits some. V, J and clone size derive from that table, while D and trimming were established from the DNA sequence. The sample holds around 140,000 clones; roughly 81% are singletons and the top ten take roughly 2.7%. CDR1 and CDR2 (germline): LNHDA, SQIVND (reference sequence). CDR3 length: 13 amino acids. The V end lost 3 bases, the J end lost 9 bases, and 12 bases lay between the germline ends. Sequenced sample: peripheral blood. The chain employs TRBV19 and TRBJ2-1; no reliable D call. The origin of this receptor is a human donor with acute or convalescent COVID-19. The donor label of this sample is uncertain. The CDR3: CASSIRSGSEQFF. The CDR3 nucleotides are TGTGCCAGTAGTATCCGCTCCGGGTCTGAGCAGTTCTTC.